The 10 T cell receptor beta chains reported below all come from one sample, sequenced in a study of T-cell memory formation after mild COVID-19. Each CDR3 protein gets one entry after TCRdb re-called the 5' RACE reads with MiXCR. The sample lists a few hundred thousand distinct CDR3 sequences, around 15% seen once, with 22% in the top ten. Sequenced material: PBMCs or a T cell subset sorted from them (not recorded which). These receptors came from a man aged 18 to 30 who had mild COVID-19 (a few samples of this study predate the infection). Cell type and time point are not known.

This clonotype was counted ten times or more. The V call is TRBV4-2, the J call TRBJ2-1; 10 positions match TRBD2. Unmatched junction bases numbered 4, after V lost 0 bases and J lost 5 bases. From germline, CDR1 is LGHNA and CDR2 YNFKEQ. The CDR3 has 16 residues. CDR3 nucleotides: TGTGCCAGCAGCCAAGATCCAAGCGGGGGGGACAATGAGCAGTTCTTC. Amino acids: CASSQDPSGGDNEQFF.

As DNA, the CDR3 is TGCAGTGCTAGCGGGCTAGCGGGGACCACCGGGGGCAATGAGCAGTTCTTC. It encodes CSASGLAGTTGGNEQFF. V is TRBV20-1 and J is TRBJ2-1, with 9 nucleotides matching TRBD2. V lost 3 bases, J lost 6 bases, and 15 bases stayed unmatched. This CDR3 spans 17 amino acids. CDR1 is DFQATT, CDR2 SNEGSKA, per germline (reference sequence).

Written as DNA, the CDR3 is TGTGCCACCCTAGGCGACGGCGAGCAGTACTTC. Amino acids: CATLGDGEQYF. J is TRBJ2-7 and V is TRBV12-3 or TRBV12-4; D uncertain. V was cut by 10 bases and J by 6 bases, with 13 bases left in between. The CDR3 runs 11 residues.

The J gene is TRBJ1-2, the V gene TRBV2; D unresolved. Germline V lookup: CDR1 SNHLY, CDR2 FYNNEI. The germline V and J ends were trimmed by 3 bases and 7 bases, with 3 bases remaining between them. The CDR3 has 10 amino acids. The CDR3 region is CASSEPGYTF. The CDR3 nucleotides read TGTGCCAGCAGTGAGCCTGGCTACACCTTC.

This rearrangement joins TRBV5-1 to TRBJ2-1; 15 bases are a match to TRBD2. Germline V gene lookup returns CDR1 SGHRS and CDR2 YFSETQ. The CDR3 consists of 17 residues. With V trimmed by 3 bases and J by 3 bases, 4 bases remained unmatched. Here the CDR3 reads CASSSGLAGGDYNEQFF. CDR3 coding DNA: TGCGCCAGCAGCTCCGGACTAGCGGGGGGGGACTACAATGAGCAGTTCTTC.

The chain employs TRBV20-1 and TRBJ1-1, with D maybe TRBD1 (5 bases). This CDR3 has 14 amino acids. Trimming shortened V by 1 base and J by 0 bases, and 9 bases separated the two germline ends. Germline CDR1 DFQATT, CDR2 SNEGSKA (reference sequence). Here the CDR3 reads CSARVGHLNTEAFF. The DNA for the CDR3 is TGCAGTGCTAGAGTAGGACACCTGAACACTGAAGCTTTCTTT.

Here the CDR3 DNA reads TGTGCCAGCAGCTTAGGCATCACAGATACGCAGTATTTT. Translating gives CASSLGITDTQYF. The V gene is TRBV7-6, the J gene TRBJ2-3; D unclear. From germline, CDR1 is SGHVS and CDR2 FNYEAQ. Trimming pared 1 base from V and 2 bases from J, leaving 4 bases between. CDR3 length equals 13 residues.

A remark on this clonotype: At one boundary the junction diverges from the germline segment, which might be a read error. This chain uses TRBV7-3 with TRBJ1-1; D possibly corresponds to TRBD1 (6 bases). Germline loops: CDR1 SGHTA, CDR2 FQGTGA. There are 13 residues in the CDR3. This CDR3 is CASSLGGQGEDFF. The CDR3 DNA sequence: TGTGCCAGCAGCTTGGGGGGGCAAGGTGAAGATTTCTTT.

This clonotype occurred a few times. This sequence joins TRBV20-1 and TRBJ1-1; weak D call: TRBD1 (6 bases). Germline V gives CDR1 DFQATT, CDR2 SNEGSKA (reference sequence). The CDR3 sequence is 13 residues long. Trimming removed 6 bases at V and 7 bases at J, with 18 bases between. The CDR3 coding sequence is TGCAGTGCCGATGACAGGTTGGGGGGTGAAGCTTTCTTT. Translating gives CSADDRLGGEAFF.

This clonotype was seen more than once but under ten times. V usage is TRBV2 and J usage is TRBJ2-1; TRBD1 agrees at 9 bases. The CDR3 is 12 residues long. Germline V gene data show CDR1 as SNHLY and CDR2 as FYNNEI. Unmatched junction bases numbered 2, after V lost 8 bases and J lost 6 bases. CDR3 nucleotide sequence: TGTGCCAGCCTGGGACAGGGCAATGAGCAGTTCTTC. Translating it yields CASLGQGNEQFF.